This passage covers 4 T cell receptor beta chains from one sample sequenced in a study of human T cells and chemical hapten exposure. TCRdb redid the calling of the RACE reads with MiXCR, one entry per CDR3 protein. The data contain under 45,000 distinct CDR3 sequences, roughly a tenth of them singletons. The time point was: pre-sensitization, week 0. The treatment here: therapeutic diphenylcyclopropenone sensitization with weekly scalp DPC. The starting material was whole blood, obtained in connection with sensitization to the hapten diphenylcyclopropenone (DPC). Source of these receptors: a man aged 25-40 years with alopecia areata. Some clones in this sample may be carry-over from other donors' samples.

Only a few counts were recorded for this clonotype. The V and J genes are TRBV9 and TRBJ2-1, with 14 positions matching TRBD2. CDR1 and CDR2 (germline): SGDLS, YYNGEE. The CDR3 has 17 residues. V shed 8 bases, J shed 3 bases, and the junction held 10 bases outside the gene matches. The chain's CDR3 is CASAGTSGSRDYNEQFF. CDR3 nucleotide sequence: TGTGCCAGTGCCGGGACTAGCGGGAGTAGGGACTACAATGAGCAGTTCTTC.

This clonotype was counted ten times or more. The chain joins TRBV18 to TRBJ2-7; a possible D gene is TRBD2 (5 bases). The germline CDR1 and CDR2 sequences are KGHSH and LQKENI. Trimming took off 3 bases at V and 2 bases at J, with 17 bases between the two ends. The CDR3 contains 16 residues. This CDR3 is CASSPLPGLATYEQYV. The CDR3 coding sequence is TGTGCCAGCTCACCCCTGCCCGGGTTAGCGACCTACGAGCAGTACGTC.

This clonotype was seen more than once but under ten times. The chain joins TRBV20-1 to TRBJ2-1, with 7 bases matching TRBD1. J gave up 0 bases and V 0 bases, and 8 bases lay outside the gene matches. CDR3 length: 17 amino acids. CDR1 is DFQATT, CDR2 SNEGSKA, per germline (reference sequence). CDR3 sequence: CSARDHSGTDSYNEQFF. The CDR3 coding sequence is TGCAGTGCTAGAGACCACTCCGGGACAGACTCCTACAATGAGCAGTTCTTC.

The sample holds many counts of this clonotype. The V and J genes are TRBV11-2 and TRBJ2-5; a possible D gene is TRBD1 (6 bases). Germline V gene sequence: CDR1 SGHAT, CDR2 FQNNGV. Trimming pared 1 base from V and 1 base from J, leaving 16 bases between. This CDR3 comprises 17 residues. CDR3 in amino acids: CASSLGTRGQAQETQYF. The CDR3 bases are TGTGCCAGCAGCTTAGGAACACGGGGACAAGCCCAAGAGACCCAGTACTTC.